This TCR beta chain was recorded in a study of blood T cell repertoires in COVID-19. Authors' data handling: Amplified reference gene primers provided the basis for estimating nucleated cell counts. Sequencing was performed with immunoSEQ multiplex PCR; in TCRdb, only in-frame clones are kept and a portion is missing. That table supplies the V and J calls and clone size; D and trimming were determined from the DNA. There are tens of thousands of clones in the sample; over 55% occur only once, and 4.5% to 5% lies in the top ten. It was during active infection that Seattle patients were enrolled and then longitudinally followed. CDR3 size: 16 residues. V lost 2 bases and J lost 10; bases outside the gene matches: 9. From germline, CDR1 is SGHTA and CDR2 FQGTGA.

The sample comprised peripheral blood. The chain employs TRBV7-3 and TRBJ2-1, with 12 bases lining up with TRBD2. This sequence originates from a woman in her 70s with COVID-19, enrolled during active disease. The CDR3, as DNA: TGTGCCAGCAGCTTAGCGACTAGCGGGAGTCCTGGCGAGCAGTTCTTC. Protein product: CASSLATSGSPGEQFF. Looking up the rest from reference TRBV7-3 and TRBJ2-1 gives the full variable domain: GAGVSQTPSNKVTEKGKYVELRCDPISGHTALYWYRQSLGQGPEFLIYFQGTGAADDSGLPNDRFFAVRPEGSVSTLKIQRTERGDSAVYLCASSLATSGSPGEQFFGPGTRLTVL.